A single sample gave rise to the 19 T cell receptor beta chains below, sequenced in a study of blood T cell repertoires in COVID-19. The table came from immunoSEQ multiplex PCR; TCRdb's copy has only in-frame clones and leaves some out. Among approximately 500,000 clones listed, 75% to 90% were seen once. Sequencing used peripheral blood. The origin of the receptors is a man aged 18 to 29 with COVID-19, enrolled during active disease.

CDR3 nucleotides: TGCGCCAGTCGCCCACAAACTGACAGTGAAGCTTTCTTT. It yields the protein CASRPQTDSEAFF. The J gene is TRBJ1-1, the V gene TRBV10-1; tentative D call: TRBD1 (5 bases). Trimming pared 9 bases from V and 7 bases from J, leaving 18 bases between. The CDR3 is 13 amino acids. Germline V gene lookup returns CDR1 WNHNN and CDR2 SYGVQD (reference sequence).

The chain has TRBV19 and TRBJ1-4, with TRBD1 as a possible D gene (6 bases). This CDR3 has 15 residues. CDR1 LNHDA and CDR2 SQIVND come from the germline V gene (reference sequence). Trimming pared 1 base from V and 5 bases from J, leaving 11 bases between. In nucleotides, the CDR3 is TGTGCCAGTAGTATAGCTACAGGGTTAAATGAAAAACTGTTTTTT. This gives the protein CASSIATGLNEKLFF.

The V gene is TRBV11-1, the J gene TRBJ2-5; TRBD1 might be the D (6 bases). V lost 2 bases and J lost 5, with 12 bases in between. Germline V lookup: CDR1 SGHAT, CDR2 FQDESV (reference sequence). The CDR3 is made up of 14 amino acids. The CDR3 protein is CASSLKGVRETQYF. The CDR3 coding sequence is TGTGCCAGCAGCTTAAAGGGGGTGAGGGAGACCCAGTACTTC.

The rearrangement uses TRBV11-2 and TRBJ2-7; D might be TRBD1 (5 bases). Germline V gene sequence: CDR1 SGHAT, CDR2 FQNNGV. Deletions cut 2 bases from V and 1 base from J, with 6 bases between. The CDR3 consists of 13 residues. CDR3 DNA sequence: TGTGCCAGCAGCTTACAGGGTTCCTACGAGCAGTACTTC. Amino acids: CASSLQGSYEQYF.

The genes are TRBV9 and TRBJ1-5; no clear D. CDR3 length: 15 amino acids. Per the germline V gene, CDR1 is SGDLS and CDR2 is YYNGEE. Trimming pared 3 bases from V and 0 bases from J, leaving 10 bases between. The CDR3 sequence is CASSAAENSNQPQHF. CDR3 nucleotide sequence: TGTGCCAGCAGCGCCGCCGAGAATAGCAATCAGCCCCAGCATTTT.

J is TRBJ2-7 and V is TRBV7-2; TRBD2 matches at 15 bases. Germline V gene sequence: CDR1 SGHTA, CDR2 FQGNSA. This CDR3 spans 15 amino acids. The J segment lost 6 bases and the V segment lost 2 bases, leaving 2 bases of the junction unmatched. CDR3 in amino acids: CASSLPGLAGGEQYF. CDR3 nucleotide sequence: TGTGCCAGCAGCTTACCGGGACTAGCGGGAGGCGAGCAGTACTTC.

This clone was recorded once. The chain couples TRBV7-9 to TRBJ2-2, with 10 bases that match TRBD2. V lost 3 bases, J lost 2 bases, and 6 bases stayed unmatched. The CDR3 is made up of 17 amino acids. The germline V gene has CDR1 SEHNR and CDR2 FQNEAQ (reference sequence). CDR3: CASSFYSSGRNTGELFF. CDR3 coding DNA: TGTGCCAGCAGCTTTTATTCTAGCGGGAGAAACACCGGGGAGCTGTTTTTT.

The V call is TRBV10-1, the J call TRBJ2-5; perhaps TRBD2 as D (7 bases). CDR1 is WNHNN and CDR2 is SYGVQD in the germline V gene (reference sequence). With 6 bases removed from V and 1 base from J, the gap between germline ends came to 18 bases. The CDR3 extends over 16 amino acids. The CDR3 DNA follows: TGCGCCAGCAGCCCCACTAGGGGGGAGGGCCAAGAGACCCAGTACTTC. Its translation is CASSPTRGEGQETQYF.

The CDR3 nucleotides are TGCGCCAGCAGTGCTAGCGGGGGGGAAGGAAATGAGCAGTTCTTC. Its protein product is CASSASGGEGNEQFF. This rearrangement joins TRBV10-2 to TRBJ2-1, with TRBD2 matching over 12 bases. J gave up 7 bases and V 4 bases, and 5 bases lay outside the gene matches. The CDR3 extends over 15 amino acids. CDR1 and CDR2 (germline): WSHSY, SAAADI.

This chain connects TRBV3-1 (or the pseudogene TRBV3-2) to TRBJ1-6; D gene unclear. The V end lost 8 bases, the J end lost 14 bases, and 22 bases lay between the germline ends. Germline V gives CDR1 LGHDT, CDR2 YNNKEL (reference sequence). The CDR3 contains 14 residues. The CDR3 here is CASLHLSPSISLHF. The CDR3 DNA follows: TGTGCCAGCCTCCACTTGTCTCCCTCGATATCCCTCCACTTT.

The chain uses TRBV7-9 and TRBJ1-1, with TRBD1 identical over 7 bases. The junction had 5 bases not matched to a gene; V was cut back by 3 bases and J by 4 bases. In germline, CDR1 is SEHNR, CDR2 FQNEAQ (reference sequence). The CDR3 sequence is 14 residues long. The DNA of the CDR3 is TGTGCCAGCAGCTTCAGGGGGGTAGGCACTGAAGCTTTCTTT. As protein: CASSFRGVGTEAFF. Together with reference TRBV7-9 and TRBJ1-1, the CDR3 gives the full variable domain: DTGVSQNPRHKITKRGQNVTFRCDPISEHNRLYWYRQTLGQGPEFLTYFQNEAQLEKSRLLSDRFSAERPKGSFSTLEIQRTEQGDSAMYLCASSFRGVGTEAFFGQGTRLTVV.

The chain has TRBV7-9 and TRBJ2-5; a weak D match, TRBD1 (6 bases). Germline loops: CDR1 SEHNR, CDR2 FQNEAQ (reference sequence). The CDR3 consists of 13 residues. Trimming left V 5 bases short and J 1 base short, with 8 bases between. The CDR3 is CASSADSQETQYF. CDR3 sequence (DNA): TGTGCCAGCAGCGCGGACAGCCAAGAGACCCAGTACTTC.

This chain connects TRBV14 to TRBJ1-4; D possibly corresponds to TRBD1 (5 bases). Looked up from germline, CDR1 is SGHDN and CDR2 is FVKESK. The CDR3 is 15 amino acids. Trimming removed 4 bases at V and 8 bases at J, with 17 bases between. CDR3 DNA: TGTGCCAGCAGCCGGGGGGAGCAATACTTCGAAAAACTGTTTTTT. Amino acids: CASSRGEQYFEKLFF.

V gene TRBV13 combines with J gene TRBJ1-2, with a tentative D call TRBD1 (6 bases). V was shortened by 1 base and J by 2 bases, with 8 bases between the two germline ends. This CDR3 is 14 amino acids long. Germline CDR1 reads PRHDT; CDR2 reads FYEKMQ (reference sequence). The CDR3 loop is CASSLEQGNYGYTF. The CDR3 coding sequence is TGTGCCAGCAGCTTAGAACAGGGAAACTATGGCTACACCTTC.

V gene TRBV6-5 combines with J gene TRBJ1-6, with D perhaps TRBD1 (6 bases). The CDR3 is 14 residues long. In germline, CDR1 is MNHEY, CDR2 SVGAGI. Trimming removed 4 bases at V and 7 bases at J, with 11 bases between. For the CDR3, the DNA is TGTGCCAGCAGTTTCGACAGGAGGAATTCACCCCTCCACTTT. Amino acid sequence: CASSFDRRNSPLHF.

This rearrangement joins TRBV19 to TRBJ2-3; tentatively, D is TRBD2 (6 bases). The ends were cut back, 10 bases at V and 1 base at J, with 9 bases in the middle. This CDR3 has 12 amino acids. Germline loops: CDR1 LNHDA, CDR2 SQIVND (reference sequence). The CDR3 nucleotides read TGTGCCACGCGGGGCCGCACAGATACGCAGTATTTT. It is translated as CATRGRTDTQYF.

The chain couples TRBV28 to TRBJ2-1; the D gene is possibly TRBD2 (6 bases). Per germline, CDR1 MDHEN and CDR2 SYDVKM. V lost 1 base and J 5 bases, leaving 9 bases between the germline ends. This CDR3 is 14 amino acids long. The CDR3 DNA follows: TGTGCCAGCAGTTTATCGACTAGGAACAATGAGCAGTTCTTC. Residues: CASSLSTRNNEQFF.

This clone was counted between two and nine times. The rearrangement uses TRBV4-1 and TRBJ1-2; tentatively, D is TRBD1 (5 bases). With 0 bases removed from V and 2 bases from J, the gap between germline ends came to 10 bases. This CDR3 has 15 amino acids. CDR1 MGHRA and CDR2 YSYEKL come from the germline V gene. The CDR3 loop reads CASSQESPGNYGYTF. DNA for the CDR3: TGCGCCAGCAGCCAAGAGAGCCCAGGGAACTATGGCTACACCTTC.

This chain joins TRBV7-2 and TRBJ2-5; 16 bases are shared with TRBD2. The CDR3 has 16 residues. Germline V lookup: CDR1 SGHTA, CDR2 FQGNSA. V gave up 5 bases and J gave up 5 bases; unmatched junction bases: 5. The CDR3 DNA reads TGTGCCAGCAGCCTGGGGACTAGCGGGGGGGCGGAGACCCAGTACTTC. Translation: CASSLGTSGGAETQYF.